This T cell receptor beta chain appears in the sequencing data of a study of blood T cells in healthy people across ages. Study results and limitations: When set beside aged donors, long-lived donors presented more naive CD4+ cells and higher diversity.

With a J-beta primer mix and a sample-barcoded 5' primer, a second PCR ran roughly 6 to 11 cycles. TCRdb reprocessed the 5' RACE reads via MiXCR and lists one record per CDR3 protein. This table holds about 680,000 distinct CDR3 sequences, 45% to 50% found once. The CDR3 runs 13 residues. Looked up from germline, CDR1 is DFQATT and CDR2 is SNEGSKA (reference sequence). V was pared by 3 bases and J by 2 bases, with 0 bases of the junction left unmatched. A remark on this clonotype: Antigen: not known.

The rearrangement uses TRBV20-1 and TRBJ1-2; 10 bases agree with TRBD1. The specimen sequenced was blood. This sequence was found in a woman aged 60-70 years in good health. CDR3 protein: CSARGQGNYGYTF. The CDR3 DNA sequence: TGCAGTGCTAGGGGACAGGGGAACTATGGCTACACCTTC.